The rows below give T cell receptor beta chains drawn from one sample of a study of PD-L1 blockade in urothelial cancer. TCRdb keeps only in-frame clones here, not all; method: immunoSEQ multiplex PCR. The sample records tens of thousands of clones, under 85% being singletons. Sequenced here: PBMCs, sampled around atezolizumab (anti-PD-L1) treatment. The receptors derive from a man between 45 and 60 years old with urothelial cancer. CDR3s include the opening cysteine and the closing phenylalanine or tryptophan. D genes are given only for firm matches. Clone size is shown for a subset of rows, as once, few, many or a class of expanded clone.

d_call: -; v_call: TRBV10-2; clone_size: -; j_call: TRBJ2-7; cdr3_aa: CASSETADEQYF; cdr3_nt: TGCGCCAGCAGTGAGACAGCGGACGAGCAGTACTTC
d_call: TRBD1; v_call: TRBV29-1; clone_size: -; j_call: TRBJ2-5; cdr3_aa: CSVGRTGEETQYF; cdr3_nt: TGCAGCGTTGGTCGGACAGGGGAAGAGACCCAGTACTTC
d_call: TRBD2; v_call: TRBV6-5; clone_size: -; j_call: TRBJ2-1; cdr3_aa: CASRASGGRYNEQFF; cdr3_nt: TGTGCCAGCAGGGCTAGCGGGGGACGCTACAATGAGCAGTTCTTC
d_call: TRBD1; v_call: TRBV7-2; clone_size: -; j_call: TRBJ2-7; cdr3_aa: CASSLAGDSPYEQYF; cdr3_nt: TGTGCCAGCAGCTTAGCCGGGGACAGTCCCTACGAGCAGTACTTC
d_call: -; v_call: TRBV29-1; clone_size: once; j_call: TRBJ2-3; cdr3_aa: CTLGADTQYF; cdr3_nt: TGCACCCTCGGGGCAGATACGCAGTATTTT
d_call: TRBD1; v_call: TRBV27; clone_size: -; j_call: TRBJ2-6; cdr3_aa: CASSRTSTGFSGANVLTF; cdr3_nt: TGTGCCAGCAGTCGCACCTCGACAGGGTTCTCTGGGGCCAACGTCCTGACTTTC
d_call: TRBD1; v_call: TRBV5-6; clone_size: -; j_call: TRBJ2-2; cdr3_aa: CASSPRQGAGGELFF; cdr3_nt: TGTGCCAGCAGCCCCCGACAGGGGGCGGGCGGGGAGCTGTTTTTT
d_call: -; v_call: TRBV6-1; clone_size: few; j_call: TRBJ1-4; cdr3_aa: CASRRTSGGEKLFF; cdr3_nt: TGTGCCAGCAGGAGGACAAGCGGGGGAGAAAAACTGTTTTTT
d_call: -; v_call: TRBV6-6; clone_size: -; j_call: TRBJ2-1; cdr3_aa: CASSYPGTDYNEQFF; cdr3_nt: TGTGCCAGCAGTTACCCAGGGACTGATTACAATGAGCAGTTCTTC
d_call: -; v_call: TRBV5-8; clone_size: -; j_call: TRBJ2-5; cdr3_aa: CASSRGVGGQETQYF; cdr3_nt: TGTGCCAGCAGCAGAGGGGTGGGGGGCCAAGAGACCCAGTACTTC
d_call: TRBD1; v_call: TRBV7-2; clone_size: -; j_call: TRBJ2-5; cdr3_aa: CASSSDRGRETQYF; cdr3_nt: TGTGCCAGCAGCTCTGACAGGGGGCGGGAGACCCAGTACTTC
d_call: -; v_call: TRBV30; clone_size: once; j_call: TRBJ2-1; cdr3_aa: CAWSSQGARSYNEQFF; cdr3_nt: TGTGCCTGGAGTTCCCAGGGCGCCCGCTCCTACAATGAGCAGTTCTTC
d_call: -; v_call: TRBV2; clone_size: -; j_call: TRBJ2-3; cdr3_aa: CASSDLGGATDTQYF; cdr3_nt: TGTGCCAGCAGTGATTTGGGCGGGGCCACAGATACGCAGTATTTT
d_call: -; v_call: TRBV6-5; clone_size: -; j_call: TRBJ1-6; cdr3_aa: CASTPDRNSPLHF; cdr3_nt: TGTGCCAGCACCCCCGACAGAAATTCACCCCTCCACTTT
d_call: -; v_call: TRBV5-6; clone_size: -; j_call: TRBJ2-7; cdr3_aa: CASSHRVYEQYF; cdr3_nt: TGTGCCAGCAGTCACAGGGTCTACGAGCAGTACTTC
d_call: -; v_call: TRBV5-1; clone_size: -; j_call: TRBJ1-1; cdr3_aa: CASSPGAAPNTEAFF; cdr3_nt: TGCGCCAGCAGCCCAGGGGCAGCCCCGAACACTGAAGCTTTCTTT
d_call: -; v_call: TRBV5-1; clone_size: -; j_call: TRBJ2-5; cdr3_aa: CASSLAVGGETQYF; cdr3_nt: TGCGCCAGCAGCTTGGCCGTGGGAGGAGAGACCCAGTACTTC
d_call: -; v_call: TRBV13; clone_size: -; j_call: TRBJ2-4; cdr3_aa: CASSDPGLPAKNIQYF; cdr3_nt: TGTGCCAGCAGCGACCCGGGACTCCCCGCCAAAAACATTCAGTACTTC
d_call: -; v_call: TRBV19; clone_size: -; j_call: TRBJ1-3; cdr3_aa: CASSMSTGPGNTIYF; cdr3_nt: TGTGCCAGTAGTATGTCTACAGGGCCTGGAAACACCATATATTTT